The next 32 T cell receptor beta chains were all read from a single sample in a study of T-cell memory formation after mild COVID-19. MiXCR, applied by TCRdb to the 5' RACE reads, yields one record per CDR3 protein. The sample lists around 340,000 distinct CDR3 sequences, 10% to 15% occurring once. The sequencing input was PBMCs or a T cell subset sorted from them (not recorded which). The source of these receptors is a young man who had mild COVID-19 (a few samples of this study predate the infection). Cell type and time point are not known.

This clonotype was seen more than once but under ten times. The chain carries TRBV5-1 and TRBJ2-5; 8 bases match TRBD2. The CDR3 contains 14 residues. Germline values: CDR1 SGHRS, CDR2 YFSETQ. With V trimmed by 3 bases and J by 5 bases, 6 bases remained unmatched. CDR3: CASSWGLGSETQYF. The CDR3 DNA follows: TGCGCCAGCAGCTGGGGACTAGGTTCGGAGACCCAGTACTTC.

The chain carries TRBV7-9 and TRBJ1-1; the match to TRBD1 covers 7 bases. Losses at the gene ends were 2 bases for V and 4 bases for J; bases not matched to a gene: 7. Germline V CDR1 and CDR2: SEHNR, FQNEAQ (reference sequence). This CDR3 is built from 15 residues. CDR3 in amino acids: CASSLLGGLGTEAFF. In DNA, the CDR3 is TGTGCCAGCAGCTTATTAGGGGGCTTGGGCACTGAAGCTTTCTTT.

The CDR3 DNA is TGCGCCAGCAGCGAATCCTTGGACGGAGGACAACGCCAAAACACCATATATTTT. Encoded protein: CASSESLDGGQRQNTIYF. This chain connects TRBV5-1 to TRBJ1-3; tentative D call: TRBD1 (5 bases). V lost 4 bases and J lost 6, with 26 bases in between. CDR3 length: 18 residues. Germline CDR1 reads SGHRS; CDR2 reads YFSETQ.

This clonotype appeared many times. The CDR3 coding sequence is TGCGCCAGCAGCCAAGGGGTAGATCGAGAGACCCAGTACTTC. Translation gives CASSQGVDRETQYF. V is TRBV4-3 and J is TRBJ2-5; D is unclear. CDR3 length equals 14 residues. Per the germline V gene, CDR1 is LGHNA and CDR2 is YSLEER. V was trimmed by 1 base and J by 4 bases, leaving 10 bases between them.

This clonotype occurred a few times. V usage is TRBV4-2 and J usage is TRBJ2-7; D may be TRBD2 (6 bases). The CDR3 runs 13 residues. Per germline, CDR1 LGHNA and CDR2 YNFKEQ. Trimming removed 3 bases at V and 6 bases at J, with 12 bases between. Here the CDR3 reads CASSHPGTGEQYF. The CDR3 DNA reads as TGTGCCAGCAGCCACCCAGGGACTGGCGAGCAGTACTTC.

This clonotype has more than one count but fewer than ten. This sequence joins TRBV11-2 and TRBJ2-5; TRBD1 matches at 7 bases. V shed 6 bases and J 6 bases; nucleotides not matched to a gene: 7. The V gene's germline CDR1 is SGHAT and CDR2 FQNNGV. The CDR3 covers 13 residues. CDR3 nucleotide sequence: TGTGCCAGCAGGAAACAGGGGACGAAGACCCAGTACTTC. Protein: CASRKQGTKTQYF.

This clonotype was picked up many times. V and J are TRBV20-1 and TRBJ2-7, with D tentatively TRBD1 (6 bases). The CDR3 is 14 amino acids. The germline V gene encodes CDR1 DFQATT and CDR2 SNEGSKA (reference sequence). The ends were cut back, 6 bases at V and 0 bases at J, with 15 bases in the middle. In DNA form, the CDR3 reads TGCAGTGCCAGGCCGACAGGAAGCTCCTACGAGCAGTACTTC. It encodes CSARPTGSSYEQYF.

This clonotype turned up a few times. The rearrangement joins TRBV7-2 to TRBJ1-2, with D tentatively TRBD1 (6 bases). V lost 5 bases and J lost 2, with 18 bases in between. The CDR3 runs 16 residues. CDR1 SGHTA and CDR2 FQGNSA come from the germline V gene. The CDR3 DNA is TGTGCCAGCAGCCCCATAGGGGGGAATTTGAACTATGGCTACACCTTC. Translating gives CASSPIGGNLNYGYTF.

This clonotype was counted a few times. The CDR3 loop is CASSQEGQRGQPQHF. CDR3 sequence (DNA): TGCGCCAGCAGCCAGGAGGGACAGCGGGGTCAGCCCCAGCATTTT. V is TRBV4-1 and J is TRBJ1-5; TRBD1 aligns across 7 bases. CDR1 and CDR2 (germline): MGHRA, YSYEKL. J was trimmed by 6 bases and V by 3 bases; bases with no gene match: 8. The CDR3 totals 15 residues.

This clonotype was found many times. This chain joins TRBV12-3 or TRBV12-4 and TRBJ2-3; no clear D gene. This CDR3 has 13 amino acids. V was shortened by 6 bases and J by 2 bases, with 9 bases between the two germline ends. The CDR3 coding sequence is TGTGCCAGCAGCCCTCCTATCACAGATACGCAGTATTTT. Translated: CASSPPITDTQYF.

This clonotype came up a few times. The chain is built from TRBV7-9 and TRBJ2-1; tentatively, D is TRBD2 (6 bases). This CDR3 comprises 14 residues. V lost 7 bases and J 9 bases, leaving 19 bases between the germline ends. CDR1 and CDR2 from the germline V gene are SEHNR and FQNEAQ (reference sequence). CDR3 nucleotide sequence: TGTGCCAGCATCGAAATCCATTCCGGGGGTGAGCAGTTCTTC. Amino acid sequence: CASIEIHSGGEQFF.

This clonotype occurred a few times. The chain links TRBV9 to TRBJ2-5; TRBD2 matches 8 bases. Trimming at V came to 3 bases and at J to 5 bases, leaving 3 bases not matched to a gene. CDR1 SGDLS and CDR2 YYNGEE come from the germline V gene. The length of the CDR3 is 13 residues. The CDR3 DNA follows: TGTGCCAGCAGCGCCCGACTAGCGGAGACCCAGTACTTC. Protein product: CASSARLAETQYF.

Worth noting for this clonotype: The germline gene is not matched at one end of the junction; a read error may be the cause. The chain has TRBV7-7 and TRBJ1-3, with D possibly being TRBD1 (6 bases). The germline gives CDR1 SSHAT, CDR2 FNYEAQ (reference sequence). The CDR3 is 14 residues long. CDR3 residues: CASTRDNSGNTIYF. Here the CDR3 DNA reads TGTGCTAGCACCCGGGACAACTCTGGAAACACCATATATTTT.

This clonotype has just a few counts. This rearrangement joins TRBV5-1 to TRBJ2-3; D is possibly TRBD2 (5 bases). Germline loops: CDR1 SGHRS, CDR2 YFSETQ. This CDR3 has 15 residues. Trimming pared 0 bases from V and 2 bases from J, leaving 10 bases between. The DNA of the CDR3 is TGCGCCAGCAGCTTGGGGGCGGGTAACACAGATACGCAGTATTTT. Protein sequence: CASSLGAGNTDTQYF. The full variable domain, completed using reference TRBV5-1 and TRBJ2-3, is KAGVTQTPRYLIKTRGQQVTLSCSPISGHRSVSWYQQTPGQGLQFLFEYFSETQRNKGNFPGRFSGRQFSNSRSEMNVSTLELGDSALYLCASSLGAGNTDTQYFGPGTRLTVL.

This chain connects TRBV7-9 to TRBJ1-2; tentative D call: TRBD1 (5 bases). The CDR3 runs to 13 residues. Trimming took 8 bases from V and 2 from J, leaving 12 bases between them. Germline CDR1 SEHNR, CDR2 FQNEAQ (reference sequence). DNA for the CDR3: TGTGCCAGCCTGGCGGGGCCAAACTATGGCTACACCTTC. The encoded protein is CASLAGPNYGYTF. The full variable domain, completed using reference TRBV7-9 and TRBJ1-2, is DTGVSQNPRHKITKRGQNVTFRCDPISEHNRLYWYRQTLGQGPEFLTYFQNEAQLEKSRLLSDRFSAERPKGSFSTLEIQRTEQGDSAMYLCASLAGPNYGYTFGSGTRLTVV.

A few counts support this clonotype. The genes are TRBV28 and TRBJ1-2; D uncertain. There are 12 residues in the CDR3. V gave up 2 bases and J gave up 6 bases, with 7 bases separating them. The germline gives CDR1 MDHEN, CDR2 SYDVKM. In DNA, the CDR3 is TGTGCCAGCAGTTTAACGGGGAATGGCTACACCTTC. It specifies CASSLTGNGYTF.

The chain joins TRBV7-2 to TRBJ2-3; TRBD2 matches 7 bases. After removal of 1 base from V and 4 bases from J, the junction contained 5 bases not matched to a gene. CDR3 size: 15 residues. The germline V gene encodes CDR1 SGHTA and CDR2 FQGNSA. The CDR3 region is CASSLGVRGADTQYF. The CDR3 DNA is TGTGCCAGCAGCTTAGGGGTACGGGGGGCAGATACGCAGTATTTT. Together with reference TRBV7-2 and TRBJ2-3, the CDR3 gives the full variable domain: GAGVSQSPSNKVTEKGKDVELRCDPISGHTALYWYRQSLGQGLEFLIYFQGNSAPDKSGLPSDRFSAERTGGSVSTLTIQRTQQEDSAVYLCASSLGVRGADTQYFGPGTRLTVL.

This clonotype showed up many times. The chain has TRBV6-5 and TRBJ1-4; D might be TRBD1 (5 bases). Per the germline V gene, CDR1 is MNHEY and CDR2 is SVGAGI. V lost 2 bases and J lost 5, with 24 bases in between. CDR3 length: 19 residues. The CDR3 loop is CASSYQYPQGMGLNEKLFF. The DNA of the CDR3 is TGTGCCAGCAGTTACCAGTATCCCCAGGGCATGGGGTTAAATGAAAAACTGTTTTTT.

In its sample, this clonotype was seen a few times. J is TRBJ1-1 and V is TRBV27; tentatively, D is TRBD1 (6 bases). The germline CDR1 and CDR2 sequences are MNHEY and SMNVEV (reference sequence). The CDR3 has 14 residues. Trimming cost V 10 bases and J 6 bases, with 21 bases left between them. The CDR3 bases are TGTGCCACCGGCCCGGGGCAGGGGATACCTGAAGCTTTCTTT. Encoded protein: CATGPGQGIPEAFF.

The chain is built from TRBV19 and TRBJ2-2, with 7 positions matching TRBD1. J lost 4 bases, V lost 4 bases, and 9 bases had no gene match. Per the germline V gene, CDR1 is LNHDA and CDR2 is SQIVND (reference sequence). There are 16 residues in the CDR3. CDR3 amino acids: CASSNWTGHPTGELFF. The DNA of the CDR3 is TGTGCCAGTAGTAATTGGACAGGCCACCCCACCGGGGAGCTGTTTTTT.

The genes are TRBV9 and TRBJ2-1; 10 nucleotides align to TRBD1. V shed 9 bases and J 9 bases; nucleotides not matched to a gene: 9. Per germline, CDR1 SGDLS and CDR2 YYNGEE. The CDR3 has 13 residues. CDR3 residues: CATAETGGGEQFF. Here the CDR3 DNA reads TGTGCCACCGCCGAGACAGGGGGCGGTGAGCAGTTCTTC.

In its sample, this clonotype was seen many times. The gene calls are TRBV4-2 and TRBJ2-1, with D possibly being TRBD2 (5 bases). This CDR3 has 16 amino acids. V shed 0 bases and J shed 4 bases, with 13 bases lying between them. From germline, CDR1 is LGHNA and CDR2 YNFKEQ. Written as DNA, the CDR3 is TGTGCCAGCAGCCAAGATGGGGAGACGGGGTACAATGAGCAGTTCTTC. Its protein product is CASSQDGETGYNEQFF.

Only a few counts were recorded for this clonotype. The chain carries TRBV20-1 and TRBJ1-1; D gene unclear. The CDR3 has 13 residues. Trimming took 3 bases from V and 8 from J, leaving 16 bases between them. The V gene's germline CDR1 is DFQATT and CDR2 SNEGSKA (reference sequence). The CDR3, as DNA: TGCAGTGCTAGGGGCAGCCTTGGGTCGGAAGCTTTCTTT. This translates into CSARGSLGSEAFF.

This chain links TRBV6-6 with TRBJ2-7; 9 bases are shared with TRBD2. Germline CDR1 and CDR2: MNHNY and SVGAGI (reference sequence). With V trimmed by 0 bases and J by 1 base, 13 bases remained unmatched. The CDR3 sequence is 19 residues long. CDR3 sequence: CASSYSMAAGGGLSYEQYF. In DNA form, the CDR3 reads TGTGCCAGCAGTTACTCGATGGCAGCGGGGGGCGGATTATCCTACGAGCAGTACTTC.

This chain's CDR3 is CASSWGTGVTDTQYF. DNA for the CDR3: TGTGCCAGCAGCTGGGGGACAGGAGTCACAGATACGCAGTATTTT. V gene TRBV5-6 combines with J gene TRBJ2-3; 8 bases map to TRBD1. CDR1 is SGHDT, CDR2 YYEEEE, per germline. This CDR3 is built from 15 residues. The V segment lost 3 bases and the J segment 2 bases; nucleotides outside the gene matches: 5. Full variable domain (missing parts from reference TRBV5-6 and TRBJ2-3): DAGVTQSPTHLIKTRGQQVTLRCSPKSGHDTVSWYQQALGQGPQFIFQYYEEEERQRGNFPDRFSGHQFPNYSSELNVNALLLGDSALYLCASSWGTGVTDTQYFGPGTRLTVL.

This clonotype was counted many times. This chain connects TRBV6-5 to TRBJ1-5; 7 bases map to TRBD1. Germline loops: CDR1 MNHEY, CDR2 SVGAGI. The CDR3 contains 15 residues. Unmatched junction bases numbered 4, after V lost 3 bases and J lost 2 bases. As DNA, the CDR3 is TGTGCCAGCAGTTATAACAGGGGTGGCAATCAGCCCCAGCATTTT. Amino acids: CASSYNRGGNQPQHF.

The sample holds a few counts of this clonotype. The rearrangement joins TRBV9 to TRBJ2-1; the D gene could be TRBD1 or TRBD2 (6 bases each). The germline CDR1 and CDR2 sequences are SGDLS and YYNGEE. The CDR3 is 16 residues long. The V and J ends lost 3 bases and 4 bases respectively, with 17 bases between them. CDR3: CASSGDGEGGYNEQFF. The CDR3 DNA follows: TGTGCCAGCAGCGGAGACGGAGAGGGGGGATACAATGAGCAGTTCTTC.

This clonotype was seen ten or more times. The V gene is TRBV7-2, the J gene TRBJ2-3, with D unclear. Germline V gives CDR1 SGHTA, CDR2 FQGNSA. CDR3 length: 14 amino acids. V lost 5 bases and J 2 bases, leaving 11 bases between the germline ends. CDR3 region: CASSLVGFTDTQYF. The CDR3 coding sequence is TGTGCCAGCAGCCTCGTGGGCTTCACAGATACGCAGTATTTT. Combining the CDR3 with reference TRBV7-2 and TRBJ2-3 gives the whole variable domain GAGVSQSPSNKVTEKGKDVELRCDPISGHTALYWYRQSLGQGLEFLIYFQGNSAPDKSGLPSDRFSAERTGGSVSTLTIQRTQQEDSAVYLCASSLVGFTDTQYFGPGTRLTVL.

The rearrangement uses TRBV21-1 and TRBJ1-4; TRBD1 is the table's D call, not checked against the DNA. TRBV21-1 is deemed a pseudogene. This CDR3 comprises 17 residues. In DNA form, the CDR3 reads TGTGCCAGCAGCCTCACACGACCCGGGACAGATAATGAAAAACTGTTTTTT. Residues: CASSLTRPGTDNEKLFF.

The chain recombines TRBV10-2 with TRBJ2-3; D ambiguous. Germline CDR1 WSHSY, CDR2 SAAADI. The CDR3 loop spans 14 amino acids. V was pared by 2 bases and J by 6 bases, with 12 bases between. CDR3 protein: CASSEGGQRDTQYF. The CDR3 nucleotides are TGCGCCAGCAGTGAGGGTGGGCAGAGGGATACGCAGTATTTT.

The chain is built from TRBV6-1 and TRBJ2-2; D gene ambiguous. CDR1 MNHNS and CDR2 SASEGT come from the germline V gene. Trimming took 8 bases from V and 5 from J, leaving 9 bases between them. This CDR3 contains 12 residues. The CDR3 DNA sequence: TGTGCCAGCCCTTCTCAAACCGGGGAGCTGTTTTTT. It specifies CASPSQTGELFF.

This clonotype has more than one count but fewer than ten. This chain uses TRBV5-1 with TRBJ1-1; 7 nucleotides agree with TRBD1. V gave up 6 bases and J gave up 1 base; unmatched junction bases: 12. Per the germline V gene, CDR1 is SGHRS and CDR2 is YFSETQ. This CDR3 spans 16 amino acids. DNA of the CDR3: TGCGCCAGCACCCCTAGTCTGGGACAGACGAACACTGAAGCTTTCTTT. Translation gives CASTPSLGQTNTEAFF.